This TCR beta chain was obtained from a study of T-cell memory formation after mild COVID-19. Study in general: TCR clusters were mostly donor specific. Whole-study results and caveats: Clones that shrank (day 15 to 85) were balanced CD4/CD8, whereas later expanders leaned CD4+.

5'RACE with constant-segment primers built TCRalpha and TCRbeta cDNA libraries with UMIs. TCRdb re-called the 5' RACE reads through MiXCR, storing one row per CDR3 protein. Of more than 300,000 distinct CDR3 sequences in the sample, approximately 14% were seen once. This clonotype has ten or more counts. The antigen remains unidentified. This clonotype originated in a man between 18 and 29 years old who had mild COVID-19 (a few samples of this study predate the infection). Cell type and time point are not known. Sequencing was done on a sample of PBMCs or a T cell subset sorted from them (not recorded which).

This chain's CDR3 is CASSQVVGGGALAETQYF. CDR3 sequence (DNA): TGCGCCAGCAGCCAAGTTGTTGGCGGGGGGGCTTTAGCAGAGACCCAGTACTTC. The chain recombines TRBV4-1 with TRBJ2-5; TRBD2 matches at 9 bases. The CDR3 has 18 amino acids. The germline V gene has CDR1 MGHRA and CDR2 YSYEKL. The trim removed 1 base at V and 4 bases at J, leaving 13 bases unmatched.